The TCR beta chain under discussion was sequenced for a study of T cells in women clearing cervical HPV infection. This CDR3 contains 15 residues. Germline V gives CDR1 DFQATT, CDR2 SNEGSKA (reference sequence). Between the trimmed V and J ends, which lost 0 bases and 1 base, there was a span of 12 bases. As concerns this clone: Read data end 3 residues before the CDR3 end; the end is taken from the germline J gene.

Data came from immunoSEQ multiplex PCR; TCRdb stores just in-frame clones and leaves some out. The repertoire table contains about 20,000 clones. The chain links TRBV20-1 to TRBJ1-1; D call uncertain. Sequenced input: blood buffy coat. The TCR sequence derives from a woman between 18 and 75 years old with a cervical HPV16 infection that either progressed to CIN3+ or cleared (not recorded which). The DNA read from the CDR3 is TGCAGTGCTAGAGATTATAAGGGTCGGAACACTGAA. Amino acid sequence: CSARDYKGRNTE. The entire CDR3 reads CSARDYKGRNTEAFF.